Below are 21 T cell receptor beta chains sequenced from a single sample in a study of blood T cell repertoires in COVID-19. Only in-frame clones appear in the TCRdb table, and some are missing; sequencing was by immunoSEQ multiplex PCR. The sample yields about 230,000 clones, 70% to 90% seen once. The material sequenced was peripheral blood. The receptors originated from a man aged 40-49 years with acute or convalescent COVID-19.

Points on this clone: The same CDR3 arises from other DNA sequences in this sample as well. The CDR3 DNA is TGTGCCAGCAACGCGGGCAGGGGTAGCTCCTACGAGCAGTACTTC. Protein: CASNAGRGSSYEQYF. The chain employs TRBV6-5 and TRBJ2-7, with TRBD1 as a possible D gene (6 bases). The V and J ends lost 7 bases and 0 bases respectively, with 16 bases between them. The CDR3 sequence is 15 residues long. Germline V gene data show CDR1 as MNHEY and CDR2 as SVGAGI.

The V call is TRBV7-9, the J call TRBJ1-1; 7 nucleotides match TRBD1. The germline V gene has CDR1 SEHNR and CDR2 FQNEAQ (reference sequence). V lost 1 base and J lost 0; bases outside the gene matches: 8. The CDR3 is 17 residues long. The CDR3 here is CASSLGLRGVLNTEAFF. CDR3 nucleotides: TGTGCCAGCAGCTTAGGGCTCAGGGGGGTTTTGAACACTGAAGCTTTCTTT.

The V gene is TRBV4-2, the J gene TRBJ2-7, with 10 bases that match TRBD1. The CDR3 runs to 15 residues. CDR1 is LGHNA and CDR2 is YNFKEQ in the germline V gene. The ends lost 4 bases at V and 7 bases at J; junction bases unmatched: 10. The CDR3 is CASSLQGQGTGEQYF. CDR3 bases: TGTGCCAGCAGCCTGCAGGGACAGGGGACGGGGGAGCAGTACTTC.

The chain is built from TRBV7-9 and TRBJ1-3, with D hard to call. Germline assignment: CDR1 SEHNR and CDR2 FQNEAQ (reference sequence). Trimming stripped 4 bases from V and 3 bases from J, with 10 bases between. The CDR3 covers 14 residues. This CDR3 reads CASSSKTSGNTIYF. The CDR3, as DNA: TGTGCCAGCAGCTCGAAGACAAGTGGAAACACCATATATTTT.

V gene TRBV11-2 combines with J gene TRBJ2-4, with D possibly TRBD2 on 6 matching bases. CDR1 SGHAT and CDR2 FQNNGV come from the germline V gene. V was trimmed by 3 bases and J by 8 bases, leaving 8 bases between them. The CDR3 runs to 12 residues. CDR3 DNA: TGTGCCAGCAGCTTCGGGGGTGACATTCAGTACTTC. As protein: CASSFGGDIQYF.

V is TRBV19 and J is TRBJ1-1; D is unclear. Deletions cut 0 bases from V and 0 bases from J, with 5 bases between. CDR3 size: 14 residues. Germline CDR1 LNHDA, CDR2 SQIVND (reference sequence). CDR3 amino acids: CASSIEQMNTEAFF. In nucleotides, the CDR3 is TGTGCCAGTAGTATAGAACAAATGAACACTGAAGCTTTCTTT.

The CDR3 nucleotides are TGTGCCAGCAGCCCGACAGGGCGTGGGACCTACGAGCAGTACTTC. This gives the protein CASSPTGRGTYEQYF. The rearrangement uses TRBV14 and TRBJ2-7; 7 positions agree with TRBD1. From germline, CDR1 is SGHDN and CDR2 FVKESK. The CDR3 covers 15 residues. After removal of 4 bases from V and 2 bases from J, the junction contained 8 bases not matched to a gene.

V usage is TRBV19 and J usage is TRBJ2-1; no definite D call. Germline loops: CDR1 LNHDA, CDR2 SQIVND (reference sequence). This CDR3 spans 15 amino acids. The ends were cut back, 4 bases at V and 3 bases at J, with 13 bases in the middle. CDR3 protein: CASSSSTNYYNEQFF. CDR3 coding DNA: TGTGCCAGTAGTAGTAGTACTAATTACTACAATGAGCAGTTCTTC.

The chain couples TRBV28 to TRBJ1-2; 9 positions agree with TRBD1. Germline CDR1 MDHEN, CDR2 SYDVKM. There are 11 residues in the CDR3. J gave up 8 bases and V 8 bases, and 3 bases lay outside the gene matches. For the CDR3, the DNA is TGTGCCAGCGGGACAGGGTCCGGCTACACCTTC. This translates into CASGTGSGYTF.

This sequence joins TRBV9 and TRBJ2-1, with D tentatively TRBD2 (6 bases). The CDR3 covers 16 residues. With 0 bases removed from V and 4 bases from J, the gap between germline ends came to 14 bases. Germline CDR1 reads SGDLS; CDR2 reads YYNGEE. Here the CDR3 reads CASSVAWRGAYNEQFF. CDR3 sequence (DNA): TGTGCCAGCAGCGTAGCCTGGCGCGGGGCGTACAATGAGCAGTTCTTC.

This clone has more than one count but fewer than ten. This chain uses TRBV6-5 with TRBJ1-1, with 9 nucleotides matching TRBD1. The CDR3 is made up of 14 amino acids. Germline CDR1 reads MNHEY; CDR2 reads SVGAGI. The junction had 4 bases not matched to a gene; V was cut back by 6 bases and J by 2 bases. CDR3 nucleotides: TGTGCCAGCAGACCAACAGGGGGCAACACTGAAGCTTTCTTT. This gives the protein CASRPTGGNTEAFF.

CDR3: CASSQDRGYTF. The CDR3 nucleotides are TGTGCCAGCAGCCAAGATCGGGGCTACACCTTC. V is TRBV4-2 and J is TRBJ1-2; D call uncertain. CDR3 size: 11 residues. The V end lost 0 bases, the J end lost 8 bases, and 4 bases lay between the germline ends. CDR1 is LGHNA, CDR2 YNFKEQ, per germline.

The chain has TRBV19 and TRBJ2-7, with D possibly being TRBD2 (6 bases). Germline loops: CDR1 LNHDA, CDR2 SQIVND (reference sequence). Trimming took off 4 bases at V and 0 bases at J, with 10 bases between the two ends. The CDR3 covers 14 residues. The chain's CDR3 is CASSTPGLSYEQYF. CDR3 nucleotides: TGTGCCAGTAGTACTCCGGGACTCTCCTACGAGCAGTACTTC.

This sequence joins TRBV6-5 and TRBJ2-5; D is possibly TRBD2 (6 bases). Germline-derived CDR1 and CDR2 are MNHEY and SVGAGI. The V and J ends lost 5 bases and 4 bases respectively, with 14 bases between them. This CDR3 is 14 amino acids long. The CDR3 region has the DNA TGTGCCAGCAGTACCGCCGGGACTCGAGAGACCCAGTACTTC. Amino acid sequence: CASSTAGTRETQYF.

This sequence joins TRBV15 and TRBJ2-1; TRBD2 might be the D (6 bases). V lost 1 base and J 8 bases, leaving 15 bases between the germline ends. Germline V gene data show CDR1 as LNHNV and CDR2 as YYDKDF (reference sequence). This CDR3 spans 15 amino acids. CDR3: CATSRVTGVWDEQFF. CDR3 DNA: TGTGCCACCAGCAGAGTGACGGGAGTGTGGGATGAGCAGTTCTTC.

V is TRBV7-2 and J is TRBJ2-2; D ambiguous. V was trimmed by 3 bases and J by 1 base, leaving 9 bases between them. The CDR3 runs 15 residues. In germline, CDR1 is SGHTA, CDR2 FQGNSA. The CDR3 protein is CASSLRIGNTGELFF. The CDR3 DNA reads TGTGCCAGCAGCTTGCGGATCGGGAACACCGGGGAGCTGTTTTTT.

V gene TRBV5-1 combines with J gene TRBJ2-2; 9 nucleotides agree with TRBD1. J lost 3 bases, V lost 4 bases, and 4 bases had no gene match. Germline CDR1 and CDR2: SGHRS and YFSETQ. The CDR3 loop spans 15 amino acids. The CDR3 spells CASSIRTGDTGELFF. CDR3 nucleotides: TGCGCCAGCAGCATACGGACAGGGGACACCGGGGAGCTGTTTTTT.

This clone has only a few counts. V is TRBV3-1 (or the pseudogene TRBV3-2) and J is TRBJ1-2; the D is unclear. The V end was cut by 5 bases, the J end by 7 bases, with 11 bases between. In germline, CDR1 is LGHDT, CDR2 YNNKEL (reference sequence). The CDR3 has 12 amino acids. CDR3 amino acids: CASSTRESGYTF. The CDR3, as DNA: TGTGCCAGCAGCACCCGGGAGTCTGGCTACACCTTC.

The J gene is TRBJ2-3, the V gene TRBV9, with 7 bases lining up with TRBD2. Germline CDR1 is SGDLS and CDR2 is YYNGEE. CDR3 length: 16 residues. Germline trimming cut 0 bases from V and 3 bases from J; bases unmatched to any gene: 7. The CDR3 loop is CASSVEGGVRTDTQYF. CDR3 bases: TGTGCCAGCAGCGTAGAGGGAGGGGTCAGAACAGATACGCAGTATTTT. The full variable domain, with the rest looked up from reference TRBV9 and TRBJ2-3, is DSGVTQTPKHLITATGQRVTLRCSPRSGDLSVYWYQQSLDQGLQFLIQYYNGEERAKGNILERFSAQQFPDLHSELNLSSLELGDSALYFCASSVEGGVRTDTQYFGPGTRLTVL.

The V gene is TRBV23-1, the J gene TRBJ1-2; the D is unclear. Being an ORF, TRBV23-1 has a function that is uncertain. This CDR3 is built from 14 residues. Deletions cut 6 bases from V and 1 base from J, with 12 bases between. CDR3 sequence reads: CASRLARLNYGYTF. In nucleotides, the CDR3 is TGCGCCAGCAGACTCGCCAGACTTAACTATGGCTACACCTTC.

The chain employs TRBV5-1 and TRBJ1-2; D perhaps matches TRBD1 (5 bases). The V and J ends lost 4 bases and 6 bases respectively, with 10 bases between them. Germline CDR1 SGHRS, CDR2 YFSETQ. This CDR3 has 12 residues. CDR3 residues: CASSRTMDGYTF. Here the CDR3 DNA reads TGCGCCAGCAGCCGGACAATGGATGGCTACACCTTC.